This T cell receptor (beta chain) was documented in a study of identical twins. Study results and limitations: Out-of-frame alpha sequences shared by twins were enriched for low generation probability. Twins' surplus sharing was weaker for beta out-of-frame sequences. Models underestimated how often monozygotic twins shared out-of-frame TCR alpha. Reduced insertions were recorded for abundant cord blood beta clonotypes, with no such pattern in memory repertoires.

In the case of this clonotype: The antigen is not known.

TCRdb re-called the 5' RACE reads with MiXCR, one entry per CDR3 protein. The sample has hundreds of thousands of distinct CDR3 sequences; roughly 8% are singletons. These same records also appear under a second study, on yellow fever vaccine responses in identical twins.

Sequenced sample: PBMCs. The sequence was obtained from a woman aged 18-29 years in good health.

The CDR3 DNA follows: TGCAGTGCTCGGGACTCCCGCGTTGGGAATGAGCAGTTCTTC. This sequence encodes CSARDSRVGNEQFF. The chain joins TRBV20-1 to TRBJ2-1; the D gene is possibly TRBD2 (6 bases). V was shortened by 5 bases and J by 7 bases, with 18 bases between the two germline ends. This CDR3 has 14 residues. Germline assignment: CDR1 DFQATT and CDR2 SNEGSKA (reference sequence).